This TCR beta chain stems from a study of blood T cells in healthy people across ages. The CDR3 has 14 residues. The trim removed 8 bases at V and 3 bases at J, leaving 3 bases unmatched. CDR1 and CDR2 (germline): MNHNY, SVGAGI (reference sequence). This clonotype has more than one count but fewer than ten. It was with a sample-barcoded 5' primer and a J-beta primer mix that a second PCR of roughly 7 to 12 cycles was run. TCRdb passed the 5' RACE reads through MiXCR, listing each CDR3 protein once. The sample carries about 780,000 distinct CDR3 sequences, around 68% recorded once. The sequence derives from a man aged 25-45 years in good health. The gene calls are TRBV6-6 and TRBJ1-6; TRBD1 agrees at 8 bases. Specimen: blood. The CDR3, as DNA: TGTGCCAGCGGAGGACAGGGCTATAATTCACCCCTCCACTTT. It codes for CASGGQGYNSPLHF.